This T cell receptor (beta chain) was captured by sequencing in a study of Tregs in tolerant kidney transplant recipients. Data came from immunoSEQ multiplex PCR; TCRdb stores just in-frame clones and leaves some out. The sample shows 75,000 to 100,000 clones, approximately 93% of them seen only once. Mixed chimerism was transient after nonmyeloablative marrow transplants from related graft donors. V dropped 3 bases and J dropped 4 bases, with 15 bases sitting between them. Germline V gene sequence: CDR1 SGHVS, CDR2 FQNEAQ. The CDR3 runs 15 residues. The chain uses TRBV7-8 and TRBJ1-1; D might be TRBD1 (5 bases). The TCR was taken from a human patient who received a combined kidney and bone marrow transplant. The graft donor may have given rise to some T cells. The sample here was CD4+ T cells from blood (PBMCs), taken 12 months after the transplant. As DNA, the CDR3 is TGTGCCAGCAGCTTTAAAACAGGATTAGGCACTGAAGCTTTCTTT. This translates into CASSFKTGLGTEAFF.